This T cell receptor (beta chain) comes out of a study of T cell responses to AZD1222 COVID-19 vaccine. Points from the study as a whole: Spike regions recognized by vaccine-associated CD4 TCRs spanned the protein, led by 160-218 and 743-854.

As concerns this clone: The target antigen is unknown.

Assay: immunoSEQ multiplex PCR; the TCRdb copy retains only in-frame clones and omits some. In the table there are approximately 180,000 clones, 80% to 90% of which are singletons. The CDR3 consists of 14 residues. V was clipped by 5 bases and J by 0 bases; unmatched bases: 5. Germline CDR1 GTSNPN, CDR2 SVGIG (reference sequence). The V gene is TRBV30, the J gene TRBJ2-3; 7 bases map to TRBD2. The sample was peripheral blood, taken on day 0 of AZD1222 vaccination. This receptor was identified in an adult in good health. CDR3 amino acids: CAWGRLASTDTQYF. CDR3 sequence (DNA): TGTGCCTGGGGTCGACTAGCTAGCACAGATACGCAGTATTTT.